The rows below give T cell receptor beta chains drawn from one sample of a study of early T cells in non-severe SARS-CoV-2 infection. TCRdb re-analysed the 5' RACE reads in MiXCR, keeping a single row per CDR3 protein. Of about 48,000 distinct CDR3 sequences detected, more than 4.5% appear once; the ten largest clones hold under 7%. This material consisted of whole blood, taken at baseline. The receptor set was obtained from an adult who was a healthcare worker with PCR-confirmed SARS-CoV-2 infection or an uninfected control (not recorded which). The CDR3 runs from the conserved cysteine through the conserved F or W. The order of the fields is CDR3 length, V gene, D gene, J gene, clone size, CDR3 DNA, CDR3 protein. D genes are given only for firm matches. Clone size is not always given. Where it is, it says once, few, many or a class for expanded clones.

length: 13
V: TRBV20-1
D: NA
J: TRBJ2-7
size: many
DNA: TGCAGTGCTTCCCGGGACCCCGTCGGGGGGCAGTACTTC
CDR3: CSASRDPVGGQYF

length: 14
V: TRBV15
D: NA
J: TRBJ2-2
size: many
DNA: TGTGCCACCAGCAGAGATGCCGTCGCCGGGGAGCTGTTTTTT
CDR3: CATSRDAVAGELFF

length: 15
V: TRBV30
D: NA
J: TRBJ2-2
size: many
DNA: TGTGCCTGGAGTAATCAAGGGGCCGACACCGGGGAGCTGTTTTTT
CDR3: CAWSNQGADTGELFF

length: 13
V: TRBV30
D: NA
J: TRBJ1-1
size: many
DNA: TGTGCCTGGAGCAGACAGCGGAACACTGAAGCTTTCTTT
CDR3: CAWSRQRNTEAFF

length: 15
V: TRBV15
D: TRBD2
J: TRBJ2-7
size: NA
DNA: TGTGCCACCAGTAAGGGACTAGCGGGAGGGCACGAGCAGTACTTC
CDR3: CATSKGLAGGHEQYF

length: 14
V: TRBV12-3/TRBV12-4
D: TRBD2
J: TRBJ2-7
size: many
DNA: TGTGCCAGCAGTTACCGGGACTACTCCGCCGAGCAGTACTTC
CDR3: CASSYRDYSAEQYF

length: 12
V: TRBV28
D: NA
J: TRBJ1-6
size: many
DNA: TGTGCCAGCGCCACAGGGTTCAGACCCCTCCACTTT
CDR3: CASATGFRPLHF

length: 15
V: TRBV5-1
D: NA
J: TRBJ1-5
size: many
DNA: TGCGCCAGCAGCTTGGAGGGTATAAGCAATCAGCCCCAGCATTTT
CDR3: CASSLEGISNQPQHF

length: 14
V: TRBV6-1
D: NA
J: TRBJ1-1
size: NA
DNA: TGTGCCAGCAGTTTCAGGGAGGGAAACACTGAAGCTTTCTTT
CDR3: CASSFREGNTEAFF

length: 12
V: TRBV2
D: NA
J: TRBJ2-7
size: many
DNA: TGTGCCAGCAGCGGTACTAGTTCCAAGCAGTACTTC
CDR3: CASSGTSSKQYF